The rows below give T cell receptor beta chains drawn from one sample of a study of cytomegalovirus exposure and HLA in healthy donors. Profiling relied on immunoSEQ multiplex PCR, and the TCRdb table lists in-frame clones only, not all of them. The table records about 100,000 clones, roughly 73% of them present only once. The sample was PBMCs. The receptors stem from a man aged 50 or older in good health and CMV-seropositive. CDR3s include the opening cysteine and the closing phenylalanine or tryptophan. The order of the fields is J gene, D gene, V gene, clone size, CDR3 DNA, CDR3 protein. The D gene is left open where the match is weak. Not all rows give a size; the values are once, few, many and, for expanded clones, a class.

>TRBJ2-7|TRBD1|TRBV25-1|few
TGTGCCAGCAGTGAGCAGGGGGCCTACGAGCAGTACTTC
CASSEQGAYEQYF
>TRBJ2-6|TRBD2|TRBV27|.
TGTGCCAGCACCCCCGGGACTAGCGGGGGGGCGGAAGGGGCCAACGTCCTGACTTTC
CASTPGTSGGAEGANVLTF
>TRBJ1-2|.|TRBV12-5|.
TGTGCTAGTGGTTTGGCTAACCGGGGATTACCGGGGGGCTACACCTTC
CASGLANRGLPGGYTF
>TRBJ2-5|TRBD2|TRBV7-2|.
TGTGCCAGCAGCTTAGTCGTGTCTAGCGGACAAGAGACCCAGTACTTC
CASSLVVSSGQETQYF
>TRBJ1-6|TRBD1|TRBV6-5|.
TGTGCCAGCAGTTCGGAGACAGGGAAGAATTCACCCCTCCACTTT
CASSSETGKNSPLHF
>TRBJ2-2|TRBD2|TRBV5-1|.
TGCGCCAGCAGCTTGGGCTGGGAGGGCACCGGGGAGCTGTTTTTT
CASSLGWEGTGELFF
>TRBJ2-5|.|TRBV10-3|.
TGTGCCATAAAGGACAGTTTACAAGAGACCCAGTACTTC
CAIKDSLQETQYF
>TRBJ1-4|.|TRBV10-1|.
TGCGCCAGCAGTGATCACCGGGTAGACCCATTAAGTCCCTCACTGTTTTTT
CASSDHRVDPLSPSLFF
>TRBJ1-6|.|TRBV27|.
TGTGCCAGCAGTCCTGACACCATACAATCACCCCTCCACTTT
CASSPDTIQSPLHF
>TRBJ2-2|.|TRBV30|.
TGTGCCTGGAGTGTTGCGTTCACCGGGGAGCTGTTTTTT
CAWSVAFTGELFF
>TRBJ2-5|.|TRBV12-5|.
TGTGCTAGTGGTGGAGGAGAGACCCAGTACTTC
CASGGGETQYF
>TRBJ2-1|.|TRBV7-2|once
TGTGCCAGCAGCTTAGGGACAGTCTACAATGAGCAGTTCTTC
CASSLGTVYNEQFF
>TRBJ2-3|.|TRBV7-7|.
TGTGCCAGCAGCCCGGACAGTAGCACAGATACGCAGTATTTT
CASSPDSSTDTQYF
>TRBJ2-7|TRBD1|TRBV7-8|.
TGTGCCAGCAGCTTGATTGGACAGGGGATGTCGGACTACGAGCAGTACTTC
CASSLIGQGMSDYEQYF
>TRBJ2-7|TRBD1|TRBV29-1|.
TGCAGCGTTGAGGTGATGGGGACAGGGAGCGAGCAGTACTTC
CSVEVMGTGSEQYF
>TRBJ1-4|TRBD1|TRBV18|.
TGTGCCAGCTCGCCGACAGGGGACCTAACTAATGAAAAACTGTTTTTT
CASSPTGDLTNEKLFF
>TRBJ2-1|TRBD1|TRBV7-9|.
TGTGCCAGCAGCTTAGACTTTTCCCGGGACAGCTACAATGAGCAGTTCTTC
CASSLDFSRDSYNEQFF
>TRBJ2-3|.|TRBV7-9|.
TGTTCCAGCAGCTCCGAGGGAGATACGCAGTATTTT
CSSSSEGDTQYF
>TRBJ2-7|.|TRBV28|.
TGTGCCAGCAGTTTTGGCTCGGACAGCTCCTACGAGCAGTACTTC
CASSFGSDSSYEQYF
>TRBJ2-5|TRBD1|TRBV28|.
TGTGCCAGCAGTCCGGGGCGGACAGGGGTGGAGACCCAGTACTTC
CASSPGRTGVETQYF
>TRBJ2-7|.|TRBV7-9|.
TGTGCCAGCAGCGTGGTGACTTACTACGAGCAGTACTTC
CASSVVTYYEQYF
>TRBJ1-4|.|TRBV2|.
TGTGCCAGCACCATTTCGGGTGAAAAACTGTTTTTT
CASTISGEKLFF